This TCR beta chain was observed in a study of blood T cell repertoires in COVID-19. Turning to the study itself: COVID-19 samples from acute and convalescent phases originated in the United States, Italy and Spain. Sources were T cells, B-cell-depleted T cells, or PBMCs; the material itself was cDNA or gDNA.

As originally analysed: Estimated nucleated cell counts came from reference gene primer amplification. Clones were sequenced by immunoSEQ multiplex PCR, and TCRdb holds only the in-frame ones, with some missing. V, J and clone size are those of that table, while D and trimming were read from the DNA. In the table there are 190,000 or so clones, about 82% of which are singletons. Germline V gives CDR1 SGHNT, CDR2 YYREEE (reference sequence). The CDR3 has 17 amino acids. Unmatched junction bases numbered 17, after V lost 4 bases and J lost 7 bases. The chain recombines TRBV5-4 with TRBJ2-1; 7 nucleotides match TRBD2. Material: peripheral blood. The sequence came from a man aged 55-75 years with COVID-19, enrolled during active disease. CDR3 residues: CASSLSRLRTSGNEQFF. In DNA form, the CDR3 reads TGTGCCAGCAGCCTGTCCCGTCTCCGGACTAGTGGTAATGAGCAGTTCTTC. Full variable domain (rest looked up from reference TRBV5-4 and TRBJ2-1): ETGVTQSPTHLIKTRGQQVTLRCSSQSGHNTVSWYQQALGQGPQFIFQYYREEENGRGNFPPRFSGLQFPNYSSELNVNALELDDSALYLCASSLSRLRTSGNEQFFGPGTRLTVL.